A single sample is the source of the 20 T cell receptor beta chains below, sequenced in a study of T-cell reconstitution after alpha-beta-depleted transplantation in children. Researchers prepared the TCRbeta library using unique molecular identifiers, the study reports. MiXCR, run by TCRdb on the PCR reads, gives a single entry per CDR3 protein. The repertoire holds some 520,000 distinct CDR3 sequences, with less than 35% as singletons. The specimen comprised PBMCs from the stem cell graft donor, sampled from the stem cell graft. The source of these receptors is a human donor who donated a stem cell graft to a child with aplastic anemia.

The sample holds a few counts of this clonotype. The chain carries TRBV10-3 and TRBJ2-1, with 7 bases fitting TRBD2. Trimming cost V 5 bases and J 6 bases; bases outside gene matches: 4. CDR1 and CDR2 (germline): ENHRY, SYGVKD. This CDR3 is 13 amino acids long. CDR3 nucleotides: TGTGCCATCAGTATGACTAGCTCCAATGAGCAGTTCTTC. Amino acids: CAISMTSSNEQFF.

The chain has TRBV29-1 and TRBJ1-2; 9 bases are a match to TRBD1. V lost 4 bases and J lost 5; bases outside the gene matches: 8. This CDR3 comprises 14 residues. Germline CDR1 SQVTM, CDR2 ANQGSEA. The CDR3 DNA sequence: TGCAGCGTTGGTCGGGACAGGGTTTGGTATGGCTACACCTTC. Translated: CSVGRDRVWYGYTF.

The genes are TRBV28 and TRBJ1-5; 11 nucleotides line up with TRBD1. J lost 4 bases, V lost 6 bases, and 5 bases had no gene match. The V gene's germline CDR1 is MDHEN and CDR2 SYDVKM. CDR3 length: 15 residues. The CDR3 DNA is TGTGCCAGCAGGAAAGGACAGGGGGCTAATCAGCCCCAGCATTTT. Protein product: CASRKGQGANQPQHF.

This chain joins TRBV7-3 and TRBJ2-5; D not resolved. The V end was cut by 2 bases, the J end by 8 bases, with 12 bases between. The CDR3 has 13 residues. Germline loops: CDR1 SGHTA, CDR2 FQGTGA. DNA of the CDR3: TGTGCCAGCAGCTTAGCGGACGGTAGAACCCAGTACTTC. Encoded protein: CASSLADGRTQYF.

The genes are TRBV5-1 and TRBJ2-1; maybe TRBD2 (5 bases). Looked up from germline, CDR1 is SGHRS and CDR2 is YFSETQ. V gave up 0 bases and J gave up 5 bases, with 15 bases separating them. The CDR3 runs to 16 residues. CDR3 sequence: CASSLAWRTGNNEQFF. The CDR3 DNA follows: TGCGCCAGCAGCTTGGCCTGGCGGACGGGAAACAATGAGCAGTTCTTC.

This clonotype was detected only a few times. The rearrangement joins TRBV12-3 or TRBV12-4 to TRBJ2-5, with a weak D call TRBD1 (5 bases). With 1 base removed from V and 4 bases from J, the gap between germline ends came to 16 bases. The CDR3 loop spans 16 amino acids. The CDR3 spells CASSLGVGLRGETQYF. Here the CDR3 DNA reads TGTGCCAGCAGTTTAGGGGTGGGGCTCCGAGGAGAGACCCAGTACTTC.

This sequence joins TRBV5-4 and TRBJ2-5, with D possibly being TRBD1 (5 bases). Trimming took off 0 bases at V and 2 bases at J, with 11 bases between the two ends. The CDR3 is 15 amino acids. Germline V gene sequence: CDR1 SGHNT, CDR2 YYREEE (reference sequence). The CDR3 bases are TGTGCCAGCAGCTTGGTAGGGGTAGGACAAGAGACCCAGTACTTC. This gives the protein CASSLVGVGQETQYF.

This chain connects TRBV7-2 to TRBJ2-2; the D is unclear. There are 11 residues in the CDR3. V lost 3 bases and J lost 7, with 3 bases in between. Germline V lookup: CDR1 SGHTA, CDR2 FQGNSA. CDR3 in DNA: TGTGCCAGCAGCTTCCGCGGGGAGCTGTTTTTT. It translates to CASSFRGELFF.

This clonotype was observed a few times. The gene calls are TRBV4-3 and TRBJ1-1; D remains ambiguous. CDR3 length equals 13 residues. The V gene's germline CDR1 is LGHNA and CDR2 YSLEER. Between the trimmed V and J ends, which lost 1 base and 5 bases, there was a span of 8 bases. The CDR3 loop reads CASSQVRGTEAFF. For the CDR3, the DNA is TGCGCCAGCAGCCAAGTGCGGGGTACTGAAGCTTTCTTT.

This sequence joins TRBV6-5 and TRBJ2-7; D is possibly TRBD1 (6 bases). Germline V gene data show CDR1 as MNHEY and CDR2 as SVGAGI. CDR3 length: 15 residues. The ends were cut back, 3 bases at V and 6 bases at J, with 18 bases in the middle. The CDR3 loop is CASSYRTVDVTEQYV. CDR3 bases: TGTGCCAGCAGTTATAGGACAGTCGACGTTACCGAGCAGTACGTC.

This clonotype was seen a handful of times. The CDR3 sequence is CASSPSAGQTNEQFF. Written as DNA, the CDR3 is TGTGCCAGCAGTCCCTCTGCGGGACAGACTAATGAGCAGTTCTTC. This chain uses TRBV12-3 or TRBV12-4 with TRBJ2-1, with a weak D call TRBD1 (7 bases). V was pared by 5 bases and J by 7 bases, with 18 bases between. The CDR3 is made up of 15 amino acids.

V gene TRBV11-2 combines with J gene TRBJ2-5; the match to TRBD2 covers 11 bases. V shed 5 bases, J shed 2 bases, and the junction held 7 bases outside the gene matches. Germline CDR1 and CDR2: SGHAT and FQNNGV. This CDR3 is built from 16 residues. The CDR3 is CASSLSSGRGQETQYF. In nucleotides, the CDR3 is TGTGCCAGCAGCCTCAGTAGCGGGAGGGGACAAGAGACCCAGTACTTC. Full variable domain (remainder filled in from reference TRBV11-2 and TRBJ2-5): EAGVAQSPRYKIIEKRQSVAFWCNPISGHATLYWYQQILGQGPKLLIQFQNNGVVDDSQLPKDRFSAERLKGVDSTLKIQPAKLEDSAVYLCASSLSSGRGQETQYFGPGTRLLVL.

The chain has TRBV20-1 and TRBJ1-3, with D unresolved. The germline V and J ends were trimmed by 2 bases and 1 base, with 12 bases remaining between them. This CDR3 spans 15 amino acids. The germline V gene encodes CDR1 DFQATT and CDR2 SNEGSKA (reference sequence). Here the CDR3 DNA reads TGCAGTGCTAGAAGGATAGATCAATCTGGAAACACCATATATTTT. Translated: CSARRIDQSGNTIYF.

This clonotype came up a few times. The genes are TRBV27 and TRBJ2-1, with D perhaps being TRBD1 or TRBD2 (6 bases each). V lost 3 bases to trimming and J lost 2 bases, with 14 bases between them. The germline CDR1 and CDR2 sequences are MNHEY and SMNVEV (reference sequence). The CDR3 contains 16 residues. The CDR3 DNA follows: TGTGCCAGCAGTTTGAGGGGGGCGGGCCCCTACAATGAGCAGTTCTTC. Its protein is CASSLRGAGPYNEQFF.

In this sample, this clonotype turned up a few times. The chain has TRBV14 and TRBJ1-2; 8 positions agree with TRBD1. Germline CDR1 is SGHDN and CDR2 is FVKESK. V lost 2 bases to trimming and J lost 4 bases; unmatched junction nucleotides: 6. CDR3 length: 15 amino acids. The CDR3 DNA sequence: TGTGCCAGCAGCCAAACGGACAGGGTCGGCTATGGCTACACCTTC. The encoded protein is CASSQTDRVGYGYTF.

CDR3 sequence (DNA): TGTGCCAGCAGCGTAGGCGTTTTAGGCACTGAAGCTTTCTTT. It encodes CASSVGVLGTEAFF. The chain recombines TRBV9 with TRBJ1-1, with no clear D. Trimming stripped 0 bases from V and 4 bases from J, with 10 bases between. The CDR3 loop spans 14 amino acids. Germline values: CDR1 SGDLS, CDR2 YYNGEE.

This chain joins TRBV9 and TRBJ2-1, with D possibly TRBD2 on 6 matching bases. The CDR3 totals 13 residues. The V end lost 4 bases, the J end lost 3 bases, and 8 bases lay between the germline ends. Germline values: CDR1 SGDLS, CDR2 YYNGEE. DNA of the CDR3: TGTGCCAGCAGCATTAGCGGCTACAATGAGCAGTTCTTC. Its translation is CASSISGYNEQFF.

V is TRBV24-1 and J is TRBJ1-5, with 7 bases matching TRBD1. V lost 4 bases, J lost 1 base, and 6 bases stayed unmatched. The germline V gene encodes CDR1 KGHDR and CDR2 SFDVKD. This CDR3 is 16 amino acids long. CDR3 bases: TGTGCCACCAGTGACCGAGGGACAGCGAGCAATCAGCCCCAGCATTTT. Its translation: CATSDRGTASNQPQHF.

As DNA, the CDR3 is TGTGCCAGCAGCCAAGAGGTCCCCGGGTCACCAGCCAAAAACATTCAGTACTTC. This sequence encodes CASSQEVPGSPAKNIQYF. The V gene is TRBV3-1, the J gene TRBJ2-4; no reliable D call. CDR1 LGHDT and CDR2 YNNKEL come from the germline V gene (reference sequence). This CDR3 has 18 residues. V shed 0 bases and J shed 0 bases, with 15 bases lying between them.

This chain links TRBV7-2 with TRBJ1-1; D ambiguous. The germline CDR1 and CDR2 sequences are SGHTA and FQGNSA. The CDR3 contains 14 residues. The ends were cut back, 0 bases at V and 5 bases at J, with 10 bases in the middle. The CDR3 coding sequence is TGTGCCAGCAGCTTAGCCCCGGGGAGTACTGAAGCTTTCTTT. The encoded protein is CASSLAPGSTEAFF. Filled out from reference TRBV7-2 and TRBJ1-1, the complete variable domain reads GAGVSQSPSNKVTEKGKDVELRCDPISGHTALYWYRQSLGQGLEFLIYFQGNSAPDKSGLPSDRFSAERTGGSVSTLTIQRTQQEDSAVYLCASSLAPGSTEAFFGQGTRLTVV.